Given below is one T cell receptor beta chain in context. This clone's antigen is unknown. No much larger clone exists at a distance of one base, and base qualities are not known. The CDR3 runs 13 residues from the cysteine to the phenylalanine. Only the CDR3 portion is preserved as DNA: 39 bases, with reading frame beginning at the first base. A distance of 10 bases separates the germline ends of V and J, which lose 3 bases and 5 bases respectively. The germline V gene encodes CDR1 GTSNPN and CDR2 SVGIG (reference sequence). Library prep was done by the immunoSEQ multiplex PCR assay. A mixture of 60 forward primers for TCR Vbeta segments and 13 reverse primers for TCR Jbeta segments was used in the multiplex PCR. A multiplex PCR assay on genomic DNA amplified the CDR3 region of rearranged TCR beta genes. The Illumina HiSeq System was used to sequence the amplified TCR beta libraries as 87-base-pair reads. In the authors' own workflow: A later analysis tallied 80 million to 95 million unique TCR beta chains across the 666 repertoires, and about 12 million of those chains were shared by two or more donors. Raw reads were error-corrected and collapsed into unique sequences with a nearest-neighbor algorithm that merged closely related sequences to remove PCR and sequencing errors. To assign V, D and J gene segments, CDR3 sequences were aligned to IMGT reference sequences. For a sequence to be retained, a match of at least six nucleotides was required to both a V gene segment and a J gene segment. A rearrangement was called productive if the CDR3 had no stop codons and remained in frame with V and J, and every other rearrangement was called non-productive. Following IMGT convention, CDR3 was defined as the stretch from the second conserved V-encoded cysteine to the conserved J-encoded phenylalanine. The earlier analysis of around 640 of the donors excluded sequences that lacked an unambiguous match to a single V gene segment. In an earlier analysis of 587 of the donors, V segments were called functional above 56.7% productive rearrangements and were called segregating when the between-donor standard deviation exceeded 5%. To diagnose cytomegalovirus status from the catalog of TCR beta chain sequences, a statistical classification framework was built. In a later analysis, V and J genes were assigned by comparing TCR nucleotide sequences against IMGT/GENE-DB human TR gene sequences. Using the TCRdist pipeline, a later analysis assigned CDR3 sequences along with most-parsimonious VDJ recombination scenarios. In a later analysis, each TCR beta chain was defined by its CDR3 amino acid sequence together with its V-gene family, and reads lacking a unique V-gene family were excluded. To address suspected cross-contamination and a sequencing artifact, a later analysis removed several hundred highly shared, low-generation-probability nucleotide sequences. In a later analysis, a clonal expansion index was calculated for each public chain from normalized within-repertoire ranks of inferred template counts. In a later analysis, generation probabilities were computed using a VDJ recombination model fitted to out-of-frame rearrangements, and the results were checked against IGoR. In a later analysis, hypergeometric tests were used to score TCR-TCR, TCR-HLA and TCR-CMV co-occurrence, with a repertoire-size bias correction applied to TCR pairs. A later analysis estimated false discovery rates by permuting HLA or CMV assignments 20 times. A later analysis grouped co-occurring TCRs with DBSCAN, adding TCRdist sequence similarity when clustering within HLA-allele-positive subsets. For co-occurrence clustering, repertoires with fewer than 30,000 or more than 120,000 public chains were excluded, along with roughly 5 repertoires with anomalous nucleotide sharing. TCRdb provides this immuneACCESS table in a form limited to in-frame rearrangements. Some clones are lacking; in checked studies, under half of them reflect an unresolved V gene, and why the rest are absent is not known. That table furnishes V, J and clone size, whereas the DNA furnished D and trimming. The sample table lists around 150,000 clones, about 82% of them with a count of one. 1.8% of the sample is taken by the ten largest.

The cohort was made up of approximately 670 healthy bone marrow donors. At the time of sampling, all cohort members were nominally healthy, though unrecorded immune exposures were likely present. The donor was CMV seropositive and belonged to the group of around 300 seropositive cohort members. Each donor provided a peripheral blood sample, and peripheral blood mononuclear cells were used for TCR beta sequencing. Genomic DNA extraction from the blood cell samples was performed with the Qiagen DNeasy Blood Extraction Kit. This sample stems from a study of cytomegalovirus exposure and HLA in healthy donors (dated by TCRdb to 2017 to 2019). Regarding the study in general: In an earlier analysis of roughly 500 of the donors, approximately 260 Gb of sequence data and some 120 million unique TCR beta sequences from about 179 million T cells were reported. Roughly 290 gigabases of sequencing data and around 90 million unique TCR sequences made up an early release that covered 640 HLA-typed donors. Of the roughly 390 genotyped donors, more than 75% were placed in the genetic ancestry cluster associated with self-reported Caucasian donors. The study was designed to test whether signatures of past pathogen exposure could be identified by cataloging public T cell receptors. The T cell repertoires of roughly 660 subjects were profiled by immunosequencing and related to cytomegalovirus serostatus. Besides the first cohort of roughly 640 subjects, a separate validation cohort made up of around 120 different subjects was used. To predict cytomegalovirus infection status, the study brought together high-throughput TCR immunosequencing, statistical association of individual TCRs with disease status, and machine learning. A later analysis re-examined previously published TCR beta repertoires from more than 650 donors and added high-resolution HLA genotyping to investigate patterns of TCR occurrence. Rather than using new phenotypic data, the later analysis identified candidate immune exposures from TCR beta sequences and from how often those sequences occurred across donors. In an earlier analysis of several hundred of the donors, high-throughput TCR beta sequencing was used to judge whether each TCR beta V gene segment behaved as functional or pseudogenic. Donor age, sex, ethnicity and CMV serostatus were collected together with the repertoire data. A later genetic analysis used genome-wide SNP genotypes for about 55% of the 666 donors, treating that subset as a discovery cohort. Every repertoire in the discovery cohort had been generated on one and the same sequencing platform. HLA typing included class I and class II loci at four-digit resolution. The number of donors typed differed by locus, with 629-630 for A, B, C, DRB1 and DQB1, 522 for DQA1, over 600 for DPA1, and 450 to 480 for DPB1. Several DR-DQ haplotypes were treated as single units for association and clustering because of strong linkage in the cohort. Across approximately 420 genotyped donors of the cohort, an average of approximately 200,000 unique TCR beta nucleotide sequences per donor were sequenced, and approximately 19% of those sequences were non-productive.

Broad study findings and their caveats: In this cohort, only TCR beta chains were sequenced, and detectable features were limited by the absence of alpha or paired-chain data. Some IMGT-functional V segments, including TRBV6-2 and TRBV6-3, could not be told apart with the 87-base-pair reads, so those segments were excluded. The sequencing pipeline was judged likely to have produced a cluster of highly shared sequence variants as a technical artifact. Because HLA typing was missing for some donors at each locus, association tests included only the typed subset. When HLA alleles, especially DR and DQ, strongly co-occurred, TCR associations were difficult to assign to individual alleles. In a later genetic analysis, fewer N-insertions in productive TCRs were reported among donors in an Asian-associated ancestry cluster than the approximately 710-donor mean. For the cohort, immune exposure information was limited to CMV serostatus. In a later analysis, 16,951 TCR beta sequences were associated with specific HLA alleles at a false discovery rate of 0.05. In a later genetic analysis, a missense DCLRE1C variant was associated with V-gene and J-gene trimming of TCR beta chains, and the association was replicated in an independent cohort. The classifier was reported to diagnose cytomegalovirus status with high specificity and sensitivity in both the original cohort and the validation cohort. A later analysis reported that several top co-occurrence clusters appeared linked to parvovirus B19, influenza, CMV and Epstein-Barr virus. In vitro tests confirmed that a few of the cytomegalovirus-associated TCR beta chains recognize cytomegalovirus antigens. The study listed approximately 150 TCR beta chains as associated with cytomegalovirus. Most TCR sequences were seen in very few donors, while some public TCRs were found in many individuals. In a later analysis, HLA-associated TCR beta chains showed more clonal expansion and lower generation probabilities than non-associated chains that were equally common. In a later analysis, most CMV-associated TCR beta chains were found to appear HLA-restricted, with HLA associations seemingly driven largely by CMV exposure. Linkage disequilibrium might explain the correlated functional status among segregating V segments, but an unknown experimental factor could not be excluded. A further reported finding was that TCR beta sequences accurately predicted the HLA-A and HLA-B alleles for most subjects in the first cohort. Because counts were too low, about 17 rarely observed V segments, including chromosome 9 orphons, were excluded from the earlier analysis of a few hundred of the donors. A later analysis found that TCR association rates varied across HLA loci, with DRB1 alleles showing the most associated TCRs and HLA-C alleles the fewest. It was suggested by the authors that the approach could potentially be generalized to other disease states and immunological phenotypes. In an earlier analysis of more than 450 of the donors, most TCR beta V segments were observed in productive rearrangements about 87% or about 30% of the time, broadly matching IMGT annotations. Roughly uniform sequencing depth across donors was assumed in presence/absence analyses, although this assumption may not hold.

In this chain, TRBV30 is recombined with TRBJ1-4; the D gene remains uncertain. The sequencing input was PBMCs. The TCR sequence derives from a female donor in good health and CMV-seropositive. The CDR3 is CAWSPGTNEKLFF. The nucleotide sequence reads as follows: TGTGCCTGGAGCCCAGGAACGAATGAAAAACTGTTTTTT.